A selection of T cell receptor beta chains follows, all from one sample in a study of cytomegalovirus exposure and HLA in healthy donors. TCRdb's copy holds only in-frame clones and misses some; the assay was immunoSEQ multiplex PCR. The sample table sets out about 91,000 clones. Sequencing input: PBMCs. These receptors all stem from a woman in her twenties or thirties in good health and CMV-seronegative. CDR3s include the opening cysteine and the closing phenylalanine or tryptophan. A D gene is named only where the DNA matches it firmly.

j_call v_call cdr3_length d_call cdr3_nt cdr3_aa
TRBJ2-7 TRBV4-1 14 TRBD1 TGCGCCAGCAGCCAAGGACGACAGGGGTACGAGCAGTACTTC CASSQGRQGYEQYF
TRBJ1-1 TRBV28 14 TRBD1 TGTGCCAGCAGGCCCCGGGACAGGTTTACTGAAGCTTTCTTT CASRPRDRFTEAFF
TRBJ2-3 TRBV7-6 18 TRBD2 TGTGCCAGCAGTGTGGTGGTAATGGGGACTAGCGAGGGAGATACGCAGTATTTT CASSVVVMGTSEGDTQYF
TRBJ2-7 TRBV6-4 14 TRBD2 TGTGCCAGCAGCGAGACTAGCGAATCCTACGAGCAGTACTTC CASSETSESYEQYF
TRBJ2-5 TRBV11-3 14 . TGTGCCAGCAGCCTAGGGGGGGATCTAGAGACCCAGTACTTC CASSLGGDLETQYF
TRBJ2-3 TRBV4-1 16 TRBD2 TGCGCCAGCAGCCAAGAGGCGGGGGGCCCTGGGGATACGCAGTATTTT CASSQEAGGPGDTQYF
TRBJ2-1 TRBV11-2 15 TRBD2 TGTGCCAGCCGGCCAGAGCGGGGACCCTACAATGAGCAGTTCTTC CASRPERGPYNEQFF
TRBJ1-2 TRBV5-1 14 . TGCGCCAGCAGCCAAACAGCCGAAAACTATGGCTACACCTTC CASSQTAENYGYTF
TRBJ2-7 TRBV28 15 TRBD2 TGTGCCAGCAGTTTAGTACTAGCGGAGACCTACGAGCAGTACTTC CASSLVLAETYEQYF
TRBJ1-2 TRBV6-5 15 TRBD1 TGTGCCAGCCATCCGGGACAGGCGATTCTCTATGGCTACACCTTC CASHPGQAILYGYTF
TRBJ2-7 TRBV7-9 15 . TGTGCCAGCAGCTCATCTAACAGGAATATCTACGAGCAGTACTTC CASSSSNRNIYEQYF
TRBJ2-2 TRBV28 15 TRBD1 TGTGCCAGCAGTTCCCGGGACAGGGGCTCCGGGGAGCTGTTTTTT CASSSRDRGSGELFF
TRBJ1-1 TRBV6-6 16 TRBD1 TGTGCCAGCAGTTACCCACCGGGACAGGGGAGGCCTGAAGCTTTCTTT CASSYPPGQGRPEAFF
TRBJ1-2 TRBV7-8 13 TRBD1 TGTGCCAGCAGCCTCGGACAGGACAATGGCTACACCTTC CASSLGQDNGYTF